This TCR beta chain was sequenced in a study of blood T cell repertoires in COVID-19. Overall study context: Sources were T cells, B-cell-depleted T cells, or PBMCs; the material itself was cDNA or gDNA.

V trimming: 5 bases; J trimming: 0 bases; junction bases outside the gene matches: 1. CDR1 and CDR2 (germline): SGHVS, FNYEAQ. The CDR3 is 15 amino acids. Original handling: Reference gene primer amplification gave nucleated cell count estimates. Profiled with immunoSEQ multiplex PCR; TCRdb holds only in-frame clones, not every one. From that table come the V and J calls and clone size; the DNA was used to work out D and trimming. The sample consists of more than 300,000 clones, more than 70% of them appearing once. This clone has only a few counts. This receptor was obtained from a woman aged 45-65 years with acute or convalescent COVID-19. This sequence joins TRBV7-6 and TRBJ2-1; 10 bases agree with TRBD2. The sample was peripheral blood. The CDR3 bases are TGTGCCAGCAGCACTAGCGGGAACTCCTACAATGAGCAGTTCTTC. Its translation: CASSTSGNSYNEQFF.